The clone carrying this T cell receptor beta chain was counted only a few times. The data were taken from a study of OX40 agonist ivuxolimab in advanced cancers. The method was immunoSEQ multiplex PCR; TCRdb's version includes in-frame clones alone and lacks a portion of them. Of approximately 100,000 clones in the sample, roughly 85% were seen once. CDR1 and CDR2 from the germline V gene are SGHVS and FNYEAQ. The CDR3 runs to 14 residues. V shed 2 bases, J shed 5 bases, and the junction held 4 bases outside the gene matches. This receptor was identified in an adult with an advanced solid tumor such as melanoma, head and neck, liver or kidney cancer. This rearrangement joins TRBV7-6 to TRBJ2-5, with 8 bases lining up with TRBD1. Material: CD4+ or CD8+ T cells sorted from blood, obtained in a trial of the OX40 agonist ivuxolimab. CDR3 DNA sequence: TGTGCCAGCAGCTTACAGGGGGCCGGGGAGACCCAGTACTTC. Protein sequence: CASSLQGAGETQYF.